One sample yielded the 5 T cell receptor beta chains listed below, sequenced in a study of Tregs in tolerant kidney transplant recipients. The table came from immunoSEQ multiplex PCR; TCRdb's copy has only in-frame clones and leaves some out. Among roughly 250,000 clones listed, 84% were seen once. The source material was CD4+ T cells from blood. The receptors derive from a human donor in good health.

The chain recombines TRBV5-1 with TRBJ2-7; TRBD1 matches at 8 bases. From germline, CDR1 is SGHRS and CDR2 YFSETQ. The CDR3 covers 18 residues. The junction had 16 bases not matched to a gene; V was cut back by 0 bases and J by 5 bases. CDR3 bases: TGCGCCAGCAGCTTGGCTAGGGCAGGGGGCCTTTTCGAAGACGAGCAGTACTTC. Encoded protein: CASSLARAGGLFEDEQYF.

This chain connects TRBV7-9 to TRBJ1-1; TRBD1 aligns across 10 bases. Germline assignment: CDR1 SEHNR and CDR2 FQNEAQ (reference sequence). The V and J ends lost 5 bases and 1 base, in that order; junction bases with no gene match: 4. CDR3 length: 15 amino acids. The CDR3 bases are TGTGCCAGCAGCAGAGGGGACAGGGGGAACACTGAAGCTTTCTTT. Its protein product is CASSRGDRGNTEAFF.

The genes are TRBV2 and TRBJ1-5; D unresolved. V gave up 10 bases and J gave up 6 bases, with 10 bases separating them. CDR3 length equals 11 residues. Per the germline V gene, CDR1 is SNHLY and CDR2 is FYNNEI. The CDR3 reads CATGGSQPQHF. The CDR3 DNA reads as TGTGCCACTGGCGGGAGTCAGCCCCAGCATTTT. Combining the CDR3 with reference TRBV2 and TRBJ1-5 gives the whole variable domain EPEVTQTPSHQVTQMGQEVILRCVPISNHLYFYWYRQILGQKVEFLVSFYNNEISEKSEIFDDQFSVERPDGSNFTLKIRSTKLEDSAMYFCATGGSQPQHFGDGTRLSIL.

V usage is TRBV5-1 and J usage is TRBJ1-2; 8 bases align to TRBD1. CDR3 length equals 15 residues. V lost 3 bases, J lost 2 bases, and 6 bases stayed unmatched. The germline V gene encodes CDR1 SGHRS and CDR2 YFSETQ. The CDR3 region is CASSSGDRTNYGYTF. Written as DNA, the CDR3 is TGCGCCAGCAGCTCGGGGGACAGGACAAACTATGGCTACACCTTC. Together with reference TRBV5-1 and TRBJ1-2, the CDR3 gives the full variable domain: KAGVTQTPRYLIKTRGQQVTLSCSPISGHRSVSWYQQTPGQGLQFLFEYFSETQRNKGNFPGRFSGRQFSNSRSEMNVSTLELGDSALYLCASSSGDRTNYGYTFGSGTRLTVV.

The V gene is TRBV5-1, the J gene TRBJ2-2; D perhaps matches TRBD1 (6 bases). The germline V gene encodes CDR1 SGHRS and CDR2 YFSETQ. CDR3 length: 17 residues. V lost 4 bases, J lost 0 bases, and 16 bases lay in between. The CDR3 loop reads CASSPPLDSSNTGELFF. CDR3 coding DNA: TGCGCCAGCAGCCCCCCCCTGGACAGTTCGAACACCGGGGAGCTGTTTTTT.